Reported below is one TCR beta chain. This CDR3 region has 16 residues. The V and J ends lost 3 bases and 1 base, in that order; junction bases with no gene match: 7. Germline V CDR1 and CDR2: LNHDA, SQIVND (reference sequence). Recovery meant two consecutive negative NP/OP PCR tests, professional clearance, or resolved symptoms. This sample was included in a study of blood T cell repertoires in COVID-19. About the research overall: Researchers got acute and convalescent COVID-19 samples from the United States, Italy and Spain. Nucleic acid was either cDNA or gDNA, and it came from T cells, B-cell-depleted T cells, or PBMCs.

As processed by the authors: For nucleated cells, counts were estimated from reference gene primer amplification. Sequenced by immunoSEQ multiplex PCR; TCRdb stores in-frame clones only, minus some. That table gives V, J and clone size, and the DNA gave D and trimming. The sample yields 350,000 to 400,000 clones, roughly nine tenths seen once. The source of this sequence is a man aged 18 to 29 who had recovered from COVID-19. Sequencing was carried out using PBMCs or T cells enriched from blood (not recorded which). V usage is TRBV19 and J usage is TRBJ1-2, with 8 bases matching TRBD1. CDR3 region: CASSIRTGGGNYGYTF. The CDR3 nucleotides are TGTGCCAGTAGTATTCGCACAGGGGGAGGTAACTATGGCTACACCTTC.